This entry lists 2 T cell receptor beta chains sequenced from one sample in a study of T cells in Graves' hyperthyroidism and ophthalmopathy. TCR beta CDR3 region amplification was performed from RNA transcripts. HTBI primers were used for first-round RT-PCR of the TCR CDR3. TCRdb processed the multiplex PCR reads anew with MiXCR; each CDR3 protein has one entry. The profile shows about 260,000 distinct CDR3 sequences, 20% to 25% of them singletons. Sequences were obtained from blood. These receptors all stem from a man in his forties with Graves' hyperthyroidism that later progressed to Graves' ophthalmopathy.

This clonotype has a count of ten or more. The J gene is TRBJ2-2, the V gene TRBV10-2; D is unresolved. The V end was cut by 2 bases, the J end by 1 base, with 11 bases between. Germline CDR1 WSHSY, CDR2 SAAADI. This CDR3 has 16 residues. The CDR3 region is CASSETFALNTGELFF. CDR3 DNA: TGCGCCAGCAGTGAGACATTTGCCCTGAACACCGGGGAGCTGTTTTTT.

This clonotype was found many times. This chain links TRBV20-1 with TRBJ2-5; D perhaps matches TRBD2 (5 bases). The germline gives CDR1 DFQATT, CDR2 SNEGSKA (reference sequence). This CDR3 region has 17 residues. The V and J ends lost 1 base and 2 bases respectively, with 20 bases between them. The CDR3 DNA follows: TGCAGTGCTAGAGGTTCACGGCCGAGGGCCCTTCAAGAGACCCAGTACTTC. The encoded protein is CSARGSRPRALQETQYF.